These 12 T cell receptor beta chains originate from one sample sequenced in a study of blood T cell repertoires in COVID-19. Sequencing used immunoSEQ multiplex PCR; TCRdb keeps in-frame clones, though not all of them. The table lists about 130,000 clones, roughly 83% of them singletons. Sequencing was performed on peripheral blood. The source of these receptors is an elderly woman with acute or convalescent COVID-19.

The V and J genes are TRBV10-3 and TRBJ2-5, with TRBD1 matching over 7 bases. This CDR3 spans 14 amino acids. The ends lost 10 bases at V and 0 bases at J; junction bases unmatched: 8. Germline V gives CDR1 ENHRY, CDR2 SYGVKD. In nucleotides, the CDR3 is TGTGCCACCACGAGGGACAGTGACCAAGAGACCCAGTACTTC. Translating it yields CATTRDSDQETQYF.

For the CDR3, the DNA is TGTGCCAGCAGTGAAAAGGGGGTCCTCTACTCTGGGGCCAACGTCCTGACTTTC. This codes for CASSEKGVLYSGANVLTF. The V call is TRBV2, the J call TRBJ2-6, with D possibly being TRBD1 (6 bases). The CDR3 covers 18 residues. Germline V CDR1 and CDR2: SNHLY, FYNNEI. V lost 2 bases, J lost 0 bases, and 14 bases lay in between.

V and J are TRBV6-5 and TRBJ1-6; D is ambiguous. This CDR3 is 13 amino acids long. The germline V gene has CDR1 MNHEY and CDR2 SVGAGI. Trimming removed 8 bases at V and 7 bases at J, with 12 bases between. The CDR3 reads CASGSMGNSPLHF. The CDR3 DNA reads as TGTGCCAGCGGGAGCATGGGAAATTCACCCCTCCACTTT.

CDR3 nucleotides: TGTGCCAGCAGCTTAGTTCGACTAGCGACAGAGACCCAGTACTTC. It is translated as CASSLVRLATETQYF. The V call is TRBV7-2, the J call TRBJ2-5, with TRBD2 identical over 8 bases. The germline gives CDR1 SGHTA, CDR2 FQGNSA. This CDR3 has 15 amino acids. The J segment lost 4 bases and the V segment lost 1 base, leaving 5 bases of the junction unmatched. The variable domain in full, with the rest retrieved from reference TRBV7-2 and TRBJ2-5, is GAGVSQSPSNKVTEKGKDVELRCDPISGHTALYWYRQSLGQGLEFLIYFQGNSAPDKSGLPSDRFSAERTGGSVSTLTIQRTQQEDSAVYLCASSLVRLATETQYFGPGTRLLVL.

This chain links TRBV5-5 with TRBJ1-2; 8 bases are a match to TRBD1. V lost 2 bases and J lost 6; bases outside the gene matches: 21. CDR1 is SGHKS, CDR2 YYEKEE, per germline (reference sequence). This CDR3 comprises 19 residues. In DNA, the CDR3 is TGTGCCAGCAGCTTTTGGTCTCGTCGCGAGACAGGGGAAAAAAATGGCTACACCTTC. It specifies CASSFWSRRETGEKNGYTF.

V usage is TRBV7-9 and J usage is TRBJ2-7; possible D gene TRBD2, 6 bases. This CDR3 has 14 amino acids. The V gene's germline CDR1 is SEHNR and CDR2 FQNEAQ (reference sequence). The ends were cut back, 8 bases at V and 0 bases at J, with 14 bases in the middle. In nucleotides, the CDR3 is TGTGCCAGCGGCCGGGACGGGAGCTCCTACGAGCAGTACTTC. It translates to CASGRDGSSYEQYF.

The rearrangement uses TRBV7-8 and TRBJ1-5; D gene ambiguous. In germline, CDR1 is SGHVS, CDR2 FQNEAQ. V lost 5 bases to trimming and J lost 4 bases, with 6 bases between them. The CDR3 has 12 residues. Here the CDR3 reads CASSPRNQPQHF. In nucleotides, the CDR3 is TGTGCCAGCAGCCCGAGGAATCAGCCCCAGCATTTT.

The chain recombines TRBV7-2 with TRBJ1-1; no firm D call. CDR1 is SGHTA and CDR2 is FQGNSA in the germline V gene. The CDR3 has 13 amino acids. V lost 5 bases and J 5 bases, leaving 12 bases between the germline ends. CDR3: CASSDGVGTEAFF. As DNA, the CDR3 is TGTGCCAGCAGCGACGGGGTCGGGACTGAAGCTTTCTTT. The variable domain in full, with the rest retrieved from reference TRBV7-2 and TRBJ1-1, is GAGVSQSPSNKVTEKGKDVELRCDPISGHTALYWYRQSLGQGLEFLIYFQGNSAPDKSGLPSDRFSAERTGGSVSTLTIQRTQQEDSAVYLCASSDGVGTEAFFGQGTRLTVV.

The chain has TRBV6-5 and TRBJ2-7, with TRBD1 matching over 8 bases. CDR1 and CDR2 from the germline V gene are MNHEY and SVGAGI. V shed 4 bases and J 6 bases; nucleotides not matched to a gene: 8. The CDR3 is 14 amino acids. The CDR3 nucleotides read TGTGCCAGCAGTTCGGGCAGGGGGCAAGGCGAGCAGTACTTC. As protein: CASSSGRGQGEQYF.

The CDR3 is CASSRDSTRFSGNTIYF. In nucleotides, the CDR3 is TGTGCCAGCAGTCGGGACAGTACTAGATTCTCTGGAAACACCATATATTTT. V gene TRBV2 combines with J gene TRBJ1-3; TRBD1 matches 7 bases. Germline CDR1 SNHLY, CDR2 FYNNEI. This CDR3 spans 17 amino acids. V lost 5 bases and J lost 0; bases outside the gene matches: 10.

The chain employs TRBV10-3 and TRBJ1-6, with 9 bases identical to TRBD1. Germline lookup yields CDR1 ENHRY and CDR2 SYGVKD. CDR3 length: 14 residues. The trim removed 10 bases at V and 10 bases at J, leaving 11 bases unmatched. The CDR3 nucleotides are TGTGCCACCAGGGGACAGGGTGACTACTCACCCCTCCACTTT. Residues: CATRGQGDYSPLHF.

This rearrangement joins TRBV4-3 to TRBJ1-5; a possible D gene is TRBD1 (5 bases). Germline V gene sequence: CDR1 LGHNA, CDR2 YSLEER. Deletions cut 0 bases from V and 8 bases from J, with 14 bases between. The CDR3 is made up of 15 amino acids. In DNA form, the CDR3 reads TGCGCCAGCAGCCAAGACTTCGGGGGAAGTGAGCCCCAGCATTTT. The encoded protein is CASSQDFGGSEPQHF.